These 21 T cell receptor beta chains came from one sample sequenced in a study of monozygotic twins with inflammatory bowel disease. TCRdb re-called the 5' RACE reads and shows each CDR3 protein once, DNA omitted. Its listing shows around 400,000 distinct CDR3 sequences. The sequenced sample consisted of blood. The receptors here all came from a human donor with ulcerative colitis or Crohn's disease, or a healthy co-twin of an affected twin (not recorded which).

This rearrangement joins TRBV5-6 to TRBJ1-2. Germline-derived CDR1 and CDR2 are SGHDT and YYEEEE. The CDR3 runs 13 residues. CDR3 region: CASSIHGNYGYTF.

V usage is TRBV6-5 and J usage is TRBJ2-4; there is no DNA to check the TCRdb D call of TRBD1. The CDR3 has 15 residues. CDR1 is MNHEY and CDR2 is SVGAGI in the germline V gene. The CDR3 loop reads CASSSGALAKNIQYF.

The J gene is TRBJ1-2, the V gene TRBV7-9; TCRdb picks TRBD1, but there is no DNA to check that call. This CDR3 region has 15 residues. The germline V gene has CDR1 SEHNR and CDR2 FQNEAQ (reference sequence). Here the CDR3 reads CASSSPGQRNYGYTF.

This CDR3 reads CSAPGGQDTEAFF. The chain couples TRBV29-1 to TRBJ1-1; lacking DNA, the TRBD1 call made by TCRdb goes unchecked. This CDR3 is 13 amino acids long. CDR1 is SQVTM, CDR2 ANQGSEA, per germline.

J is TRBJ1-2 and V is TRBV20-1. This CDR3 comprises 12 residues. Germline CDR1 and CDR2: DFQATT and SNEGSKA (reference sequence). CDR3 sequence: CSASAGPDGYTF.

This chain uses TRBV7-2 with TRBJ1-4. Per germline, CDR1 SGHTA and CDR2 FQGNSA. The length of the CDR3 is 12 residues. CDR3 in amino acids: CASSRLREKLFF.

V is TRBV30 and J is TRBJ1-2; TCRdb designates TRBD1, a call that cannot be tested without DNA. Per germline, CDR1 GTSNPN and CDR2 SVGIG (reference sequence). CDR3 length: 11 amino acids. The CDR3 loop is CAWRGGYGYTF.

The chain combines TRBV18 with TRBJ2-5. The germline gives CDR1 KGHSH, CDR2 LQKENI. The CDR3 contains 15 residues. CDR3 sequence reads: CASSPTSTTKETQYF.

The rearrangement links TRBV28 to TRBJ2-1; TCRdb returns TRBD1, unconfirmable since there is no DNA. CDR1 and CDR2 from the germline V gene are MDHEN and SYDVKM. CDR3 length: 16 residues. Here the CDR3 reads CASSLGGTISYNEQFF.

The CDR3 reads CASSRPGAKNIQYF. The rearrangement joins TRBV12-3 or TRBV12-4 to TRBJ2-4; with no DNA, the TCRdb D assignment of TRBD1 cannot be verified. The CDR3 has 14 residues.

CDR3 loop: CASSTGGSRNTEAFF. The chain carries TRBV5-1 and TRBJ1-1; the D call from TCRdb, TRBD1, cannot be confirmed without DNA. The CDR3 has 15 amino acids. The germline gives CDR1 SGHRS, CDR2 YFSETQ.

The chain carries TRBV3-1 and TRBJ1-4. Germline V gene sequence: CDR1 LGHDT, CDR2 YNNKEL (reference sequence). This CDR3 has 12 amino acids. This chain's CDR3 is CAAGTTNEKLFF. Complete variable domain (other parts from reference TRBV3-1 and TRBJ1-4): DTAVSQTPKYLVTQMGNDKSIKCEQNLGHDTMYWYKQDSKKFLKIMFSYNNKELIINETVPNRFSPKSPDKAHLNLHINSLELGDSAVYFCAAGTTNEKLFFGSGTQLSVL.

The chain is built from TRBV10-3 and TRBJ1-3. The CDR3 is 14 amino acids. From germline, CDR1 is ENHRY and CDR2 SYGVKD. The CDR3 loop is CAISASGSENTIYF.

V gene TRBV20-1 combines with J gene TRBJ1-5; lacking DNA, the TRBD1 call made by TCRdb goes unchecked. Per the germline V gene, CDR1 is DFQATT and CDR2 is SNEGSKA (reference sequence). The CDR3 loop spans 13 amino acids. CDR3 sequence reads: CSASSGGFQPQHF.

The chain links TRBV20-1 to TRBJ2-1. The germline V gene has CDR1 DFQATT and CDR2 SNEGSKA (reference sequence). The CDR3 loop spans 12 amino acids. The CDR3 loop is CSARDTEHEQFF.

This chain joins TRBV5-1 and TRBJ2-3; TCRdb's assignment of TRBD2 cannot be checked, as there is no DNA. Per the germline V gene, CDR1 is SGHRS and CDR2 is YFSETQ. The CDR3 has 15 amino acids. CDR3 residues: CASSLEGGRRDTQYF.

The chain carries TRBV20-1 and TRBJ2-1; lacking DNA, the TRBD2 call made by TCRdb goes unchecked. Germline CDR1 is DFQATT and CDR2 is SNEGSKA (reference sequence). The CDR3 is 18 amino acids. The CDR3 is CSAEGVFLAGGSYNEQFF.

The chain combines TRBV5-1 with TRBJ2-7; no DNA is available, so the TRBD1 call from TCRdb remains unchecked. Germline V lookup: CDR1 SGHRS, CDR2 YFSETQ. There are 20 residues in the CDR3. The CDR3 loop reads CASSGFEWDTNNIFSYEQYF.

The chain has TRBV30 and TRBJ2-7; TCRdb proposes TRBD2, but this gene call is untestable without DNA. The CDR3 has 15 amino acids. The germline CDR1 and CDR2 sequences are GTSNPN and SVGIG (reference sequence). CDR3 loop: CAWSPGLAGGYEQYF.

The gene calls are TRBV4-1 and TRBJ1-2. Germline V gene data show CDR1 as MGHRA and CDR2 as YSYEKL. The CDR3 totals 15 residues. CDR3 sequence: CASSQEHVNFYGYTF.

V usage is TRBV7-6 and J usage is TRBJ1-4; lacking DNA, the TRBD1 call made by TCRdb goes unchecked. The CDR3 contains 16 residues. CDR1 SGHVS and CDR2 FNYEAQ come from the germline V gene. CDR3 in amino acids: CASSSQGGATNEKLFF.